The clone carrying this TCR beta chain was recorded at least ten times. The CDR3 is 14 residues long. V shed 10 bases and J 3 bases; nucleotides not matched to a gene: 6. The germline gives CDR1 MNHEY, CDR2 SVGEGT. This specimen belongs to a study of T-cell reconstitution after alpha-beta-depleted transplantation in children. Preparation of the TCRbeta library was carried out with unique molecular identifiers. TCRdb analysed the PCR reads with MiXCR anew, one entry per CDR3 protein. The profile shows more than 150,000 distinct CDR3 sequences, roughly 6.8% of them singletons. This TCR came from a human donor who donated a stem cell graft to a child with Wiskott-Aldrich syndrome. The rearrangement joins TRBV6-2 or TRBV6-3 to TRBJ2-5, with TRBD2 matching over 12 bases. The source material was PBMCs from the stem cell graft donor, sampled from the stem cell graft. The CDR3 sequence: CAIGLAGLKETQYF. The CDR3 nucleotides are TGTGCCATTGGACTAGCGGGACTGAAAGAGACCCAGTACTTC.